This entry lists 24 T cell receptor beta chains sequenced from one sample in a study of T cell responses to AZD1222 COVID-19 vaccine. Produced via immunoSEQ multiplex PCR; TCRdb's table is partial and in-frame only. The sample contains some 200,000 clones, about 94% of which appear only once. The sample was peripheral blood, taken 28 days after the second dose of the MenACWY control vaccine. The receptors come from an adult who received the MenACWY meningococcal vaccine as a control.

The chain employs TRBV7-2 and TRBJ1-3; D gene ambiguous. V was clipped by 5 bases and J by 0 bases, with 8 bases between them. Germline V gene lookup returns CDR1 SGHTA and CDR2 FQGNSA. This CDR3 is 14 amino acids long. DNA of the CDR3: TGTGCCAGCAGCACCCGTACCTCTGGAAACACCATATATTTT. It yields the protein CASSTRTSGNTIYF.

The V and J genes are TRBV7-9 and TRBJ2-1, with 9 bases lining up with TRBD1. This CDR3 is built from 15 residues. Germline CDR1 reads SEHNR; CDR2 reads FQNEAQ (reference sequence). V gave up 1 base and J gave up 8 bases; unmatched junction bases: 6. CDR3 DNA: TGTGCCAGCAGCTTAGAAGACAGGGGGAACGATGAGCAGTTCTTC. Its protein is CASSLEDRGNDEQFF.

CDR3 amino acids: CASSIDLLRAGRGYTF. The DNA of the CDR3 is TGTGCCAGTAGTATAGATTTGCTCCGGGCCGGGAGGGGCTACACCTTC. The chain carries TRBV19 and TRBJ1-2; D is undetermined. This CDR3 has 16 amino acids. V was shortened by 0 bases and J by 8 bases, with 19 bases between the two germline ends. Looked up from germline, CDR1 is LNHDA and CDR2 is SQIVND (reference sequence).

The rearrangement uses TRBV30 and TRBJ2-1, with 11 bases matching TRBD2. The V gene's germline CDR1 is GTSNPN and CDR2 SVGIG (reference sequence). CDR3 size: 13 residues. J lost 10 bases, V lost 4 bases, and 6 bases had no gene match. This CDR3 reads CAWTVLAGDEQFF. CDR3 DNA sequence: TGTGCCTGGACAGTACTAGCGGGAGACGAGCAGTTCTTC.

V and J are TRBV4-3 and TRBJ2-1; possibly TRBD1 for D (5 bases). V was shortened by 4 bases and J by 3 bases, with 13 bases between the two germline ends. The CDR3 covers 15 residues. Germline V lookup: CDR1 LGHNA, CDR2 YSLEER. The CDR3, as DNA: TGCGCCAGCAGCCTAGGGGCCACCGGCTACAATGAGCAGTTCTTC. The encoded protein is CASSLGATGYNEQFF.

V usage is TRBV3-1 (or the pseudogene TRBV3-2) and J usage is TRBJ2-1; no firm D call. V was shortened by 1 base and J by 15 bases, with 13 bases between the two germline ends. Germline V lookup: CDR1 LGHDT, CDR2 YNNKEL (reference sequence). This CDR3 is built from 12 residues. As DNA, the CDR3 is TGTGCCAGCAGCCAAGGGTCGGTGGATCCGTTCTTC. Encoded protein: CASSQGSVDPFF.

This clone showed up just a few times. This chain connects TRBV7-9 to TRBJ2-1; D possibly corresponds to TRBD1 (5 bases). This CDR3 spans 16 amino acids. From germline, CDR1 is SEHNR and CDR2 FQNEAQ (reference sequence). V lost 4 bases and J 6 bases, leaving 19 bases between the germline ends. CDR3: CASSSTDTTDLNEQFF. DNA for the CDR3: TGTGCCAGCAGCTCCACGGACACAACGGACCTCAATGAGCAGTTCTTC.

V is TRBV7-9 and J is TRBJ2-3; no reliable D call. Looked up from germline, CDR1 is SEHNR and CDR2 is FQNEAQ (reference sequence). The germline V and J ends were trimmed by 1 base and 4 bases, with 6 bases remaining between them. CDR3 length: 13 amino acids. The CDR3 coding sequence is TGTGCCAGCAGCTTAGTAGCACCAGATACGCAGTATTTT. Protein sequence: CASSLVAPDTQYF. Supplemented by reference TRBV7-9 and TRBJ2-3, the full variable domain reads DTGVSQNPRHKITKRGQNVTFRCDPISEHNRLYWYRQTLGQGPEFLTYFQNEAQLEKSRLLSDRFSAERPKGSFSTLEIQRTEQGDSAMYLCASSLVAPDTQYFGPGTRLTVL.

The CDR3 DNA follows: TGCGCCAGCAGCCAAGATCTTACAGGGACAGGGTTTCACAATGAGCAGTTCTTC. This encodes CASSQDLTGTGFHNEQFF. V usage is TRBV4-1 and J usage is TRBJ2-1; 9 bases match TRBD1. Unmatched junction bases numbered 11, after V lost 0 bases and J lost 5 bases. The germline V gene has CDR1 MGHRA and CDR2 YSYEKL. The length of the CDR3 is 18 residues.

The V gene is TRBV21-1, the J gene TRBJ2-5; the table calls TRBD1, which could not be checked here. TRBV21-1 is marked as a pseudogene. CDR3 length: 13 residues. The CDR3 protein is CASSTGPGETQYF. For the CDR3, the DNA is TGTGCCAGCAGTACTGGGCCCGGAGAGACCCAGTACTTC.

The CDR3 spells CASSPPGTGFYGYTF. The CDR3 nucleotides read TGTGCCAGCAGCCCCCCCGGGACGGGTTTCTATGGCTACACCTTC. V and J are TRBV7-2 and TRBJ1-2; D is possibly TRBD1 (5 bases). This CDR3 is built from 15 residues. Trimming removed 5 bases from V and 4 bases from J, with 17 bases in between. Germline V gene lookup returns CDR1 SGHTA and CDR2 FQGNSA.

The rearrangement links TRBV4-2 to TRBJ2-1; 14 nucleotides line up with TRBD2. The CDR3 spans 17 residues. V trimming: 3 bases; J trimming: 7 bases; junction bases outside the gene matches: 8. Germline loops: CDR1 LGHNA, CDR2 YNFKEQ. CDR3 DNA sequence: TGTGCCAGCAGCCACCCCGGGACTAGCGGGAGTGAGAATGAGCAGTTCTTC. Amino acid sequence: CASSHPGTSGSENEQFF.

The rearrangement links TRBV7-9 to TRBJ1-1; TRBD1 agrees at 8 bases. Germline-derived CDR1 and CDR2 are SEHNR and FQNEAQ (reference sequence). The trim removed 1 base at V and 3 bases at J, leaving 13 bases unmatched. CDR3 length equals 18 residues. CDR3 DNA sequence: TGTGCCAGCAGCTTAGGCTCAGGGGGCGTCCGGGTGGACACTGAAGCTTTCTTT. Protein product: CASSLGSGGVRVDTEAFF. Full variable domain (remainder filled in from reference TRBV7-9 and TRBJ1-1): DTGVSQNPRHKITKRGQNVTFRCDPISEHNRLYWYRQTLGQGPEFLTYFQNEAQLEKSRLLSDRFSAERPKGSFSTLEIQRTEQGDSAMYLCASSLGSGGVRVDTEAFFGQGTRLTVV.

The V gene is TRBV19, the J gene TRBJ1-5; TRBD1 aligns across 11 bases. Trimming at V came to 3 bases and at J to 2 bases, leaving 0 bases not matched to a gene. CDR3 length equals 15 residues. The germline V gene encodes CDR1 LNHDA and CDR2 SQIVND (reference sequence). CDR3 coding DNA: TGTGCCAGTAGTATGGGACAGGGGGGCAATCAGCCCCAGCATTTT. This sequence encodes CASSMGQGGNQPQHF.

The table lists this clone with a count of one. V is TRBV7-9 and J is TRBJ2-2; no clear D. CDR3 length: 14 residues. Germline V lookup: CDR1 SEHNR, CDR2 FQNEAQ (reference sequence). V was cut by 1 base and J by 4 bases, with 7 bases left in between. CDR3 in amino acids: CASSLEGGTGELFF. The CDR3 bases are TGTGCCAGCAGCTTAGAAGGCGGCACCGGGGAGCTGTTTTTT.

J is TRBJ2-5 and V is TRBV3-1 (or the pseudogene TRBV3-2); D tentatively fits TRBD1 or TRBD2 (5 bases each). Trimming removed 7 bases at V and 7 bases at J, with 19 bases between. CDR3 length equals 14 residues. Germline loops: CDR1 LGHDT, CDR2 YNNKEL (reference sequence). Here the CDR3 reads CASTPGTGPVTQYF. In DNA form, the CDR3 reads TGTGCCAGCACCCCCGGGACCGGGCCGGTGACCCAGTACTTC.

The CDR3 DNA is TGCAGTGCTAGTGGCCTAGCGGGCAATGAGCAGTTCTTC. Translating gives CSASGLAGNEQFF. The gene calls are TRBV20-1 and TRBJ2-1, with 8 bases lining up with TRBD2. Germline V lookup: CDR1 DFQATT, CDR2 SNEGSKA (reference sequence). The junction had 4 bases not matched to a gene; V was cut back by 3 bases and J by 6 bases. The CDR3 sequence is 13 residues long.

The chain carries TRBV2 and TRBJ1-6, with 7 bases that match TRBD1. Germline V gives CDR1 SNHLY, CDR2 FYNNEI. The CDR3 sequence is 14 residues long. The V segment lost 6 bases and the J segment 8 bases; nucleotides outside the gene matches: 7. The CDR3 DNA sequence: TGTGCCAGCAGCCCAGACAGGGAATATTCACCCCTCCACTTT. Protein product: CASSPDREYSPLHF.

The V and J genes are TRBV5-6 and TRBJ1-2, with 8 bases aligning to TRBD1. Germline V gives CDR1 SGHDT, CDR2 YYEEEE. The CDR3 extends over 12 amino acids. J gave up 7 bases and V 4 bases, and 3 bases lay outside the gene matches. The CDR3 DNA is TGTGCCAGCAGCCCCGGACAGGGTGGCTACACCTTC. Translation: CASSPGQGGYTF.

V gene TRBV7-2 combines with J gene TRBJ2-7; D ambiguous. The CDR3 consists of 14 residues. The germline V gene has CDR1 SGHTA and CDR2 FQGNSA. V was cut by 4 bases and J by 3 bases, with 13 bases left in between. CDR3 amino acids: CASSSMFGVYEQYF. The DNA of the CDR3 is TGTGCCAGCAGCTCCATGTTTGGGGTCTACGAGCAGTACTTC.

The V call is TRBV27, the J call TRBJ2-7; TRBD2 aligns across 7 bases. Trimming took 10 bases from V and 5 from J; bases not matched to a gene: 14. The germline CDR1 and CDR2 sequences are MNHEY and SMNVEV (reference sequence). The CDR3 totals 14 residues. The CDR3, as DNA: TGTGCCACCGCCCCCAGCGGGATAGGAGACGAGCAGTACTTC. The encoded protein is CATAPSGIGDEQYF.

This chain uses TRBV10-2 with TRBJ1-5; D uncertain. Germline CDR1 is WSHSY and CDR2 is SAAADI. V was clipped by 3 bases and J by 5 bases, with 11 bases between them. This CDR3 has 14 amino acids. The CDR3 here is CASSDPDGYQPQHF. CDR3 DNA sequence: TGCGCCAGCAGTGACCCAGACGGTTATCAGCCCCAGCATTTT.

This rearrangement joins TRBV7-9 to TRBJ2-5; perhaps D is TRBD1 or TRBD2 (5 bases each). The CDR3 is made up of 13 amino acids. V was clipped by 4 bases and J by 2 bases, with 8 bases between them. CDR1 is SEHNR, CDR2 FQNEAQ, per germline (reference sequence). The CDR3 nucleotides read TGTGCCAGCAGCTCGGGGCCGCAAGAGACCCAGTACTTC. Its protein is CASSSGPQETQYF.

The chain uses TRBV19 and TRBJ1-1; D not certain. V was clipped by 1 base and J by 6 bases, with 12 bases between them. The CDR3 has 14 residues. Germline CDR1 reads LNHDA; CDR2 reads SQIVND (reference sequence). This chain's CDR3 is CASSIVEGRAEAFF. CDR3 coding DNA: TGTGCCAGTAGTATAGTAGAAGGGCGGGCTGAAGCTTTCTTT.